These 25 T cell receptor beta chains were all obtained from the same sample, sequenced in a study of T cell repertoires in cytomegalovirus infection. TCRdb ran MiXCR on the reads and lists one entry per CDR3 protein. The table lists tens of thousands of distinct CDR3 sequences, about a fifth of them singletons. The antigens of these receptors remain unknown. This specimen consisted of CD8+ T cells from cultured PBMCs, obtained from culture after CMV antigen stimulation. The origin of the receptors is a human donor in good health (CMV status not recorded). Some clones in this sample may be carry-over from other donors' samples.

V is TRBV7-6 and J is TRBJ2-3; no clear D gene. The V and J ends lost 2 bases and 1 base respectively, with 4 bases between them. This CDR3 has 13 amino acids. The germline gives CDR1 SGHVS, CDR2 FNYEAQ. The CDR3: CASSLLGTDTQYF. The CDR3, as DNA: TGTGCCAGCAGCTTATTGGGCACAGATACGCAGTATTTT. Based on the CDR3 plus reference TRBV7-6 and TRBJ2-3, the full variable domain is GAGVSQSPRYKVTKRGQDVALRCDPISGHVSLYWYRQALGQGPEFLTYFNYEAQQDKSGLPNDRFSAERPEGSISTLTIQRTEQRDSAMYRCASSLLGTDTQYFGPGTRLTVL.

V usage is TRBV6-1 and J usage is TRBJ2-1; 8 positions match TRBD1. CDR1 and CDR2 from the germline V gene are MNHNS and SASEGT. V gave up 3 bases and J gave up 6 bases; unmatched junction bases: 7. This CDR3 comprises 15 residues. CDR3 in amino acids: CASSESPGQANEQFF. CDR3 nucleotides: TGTGCCAGCAGTGAGAGCCCGGGACAGGCCAATGAGCAGTTCTTC.

The chain recombines TRBV6-2 or TRBV6-3 with TRBJ2-3; 8 bases agree with TRBD2. V lost 2 bases, J lost 4 bases, and 5 bases stayed unmatched. CDR3 length: 15 amino acids. Germline V gene lookup returns CDR1 MNHEY and CDR2 SVGEGT. DNA for the CDR3: TGTGCCAGCAGTTACGATCGGGAGGGTCCAGATACGCAGTATTTT. Amino acids: CASSYDREGPDTQYF.

This clonotype has a handful of counts. The V and J genes are TRBV7-2 and TRBJ2-4, with D perhaps given as TRBD1 or TRBD2 (5 bases each). This CDR3 spans 19 amino acids. V gave up 5 bases and J gave up 7 bases, with 30 bases separating them. Germline V CDR1 and CDR2: SGHTA, FQGNSA. Written as DNA, the CDR3 is TGTGCCAGCAGCCCCCAGCTTGGGACCCCTAAAGCAAGTGGGAACATTCAGTACTTC. Its translation is CASSPQLGTPKASGNIQYF.

The chain has TRBV29-1 and TRBJ2-1; 10 bases map to TRBD2. Germline trimming cut 5 bases from V and 6 bases from J; bases unmatched to any gene: 10. The CDR3 is 15 amino acids. Germline CDR1 and CDR2: SQVTM and ANQGSEA. CDR3 amino acids: CSVQAGGRLFNEQFF. The DNA for the CDR3 is TGCAGCGTTCAAGCGGGGGGGCGGTTATTCAATGAGCAGTTCTTC.

There are a few counts of this clonotype. A much larger clonotype is one base distant, so this may be a read error. DNA of the CDR3: TGTGCCAGCAGCCCGACTACCGGGGGGGCTGGCGAGCAGTACTTC. This sequence encodes CASSPTTGGAGEQYF. The chain joins TRBV7-2 to TRBJ2-7; 8 nucleotides align to TRBD2. Germline CDR1 and CDR2: SGHTA and FQGNSA. V dropped 5 bases and J dropped 6; count of bases not matched to a gene: 12. The CDR3 has 15 amino acids.

The rearrangement uses TRBV12-3 or TRBV12-4 and TRBJ2-1, with D perhaps matching TRBD2 (5 bases). Trimming shortened V by 3 bases and J by 8 bases, and 5 bases separated the two germline ends. This CDR3 has 11 residues. The CDR3 nucleotides are TGTGCCAGCAGTTTTAGCGATGAGCAGTTCTTC. Protein sequence: CASSFSDEQFF.

The V call is TRBV12-3 or TRBV12-4, the J call TRBJ2-5; tentatively, D is TRBD2 (6 bases). The V and J ends lost 8 bases and 5 bases respectively, with 18 bases between them. There are 14 residues in the CDR3. CDR3 bases: TGTGCCAGCCTCGACGGGAGAGTATGGGAGACCCAGTACTTC. Translation gives CASLDGRVWETQYF.

Here the CDR3 reads CARRGTINTGELFF. In DNA form, the CDR3 reads TGTGCCAGGCGGGGCACCATCAACACCGGGGAGCTGTTTTTT. The chain recombines TRBV2 with TRBJ2-2; D possibly corresponds to TRBD2 (6 bases). Between the trimmed V and J ends, which lost 9 bases and 2 bases, there was a span of 13 bases. Germline V gives CDR1 SNHLY, CDR2 FYNNEI. There are 14 residues in the CDR3. Full variable domain (missing parts from reference TRBV2 and TRBJ2-2): EPEVTQTPSHQVTQMGQEVILRCVPISNHLYFYWYRQILGQKVEFLVSFYNNEISEKSEIFDDQFSVERPDGSNFTLKIRSTKLEDSAMYFCARRGTINTGELFFGEGSRLTVL.

This clonotype has only a few counts. J is TRBJ2-3 and V is TRBV7-6; D not resolved. Germline V gene lookup returns CDR1 SGHVS and CDR2 FNYEAQ. The V end was cut by 5 bases, the J end by 2 bases, with 11 bases between. The CDR3 covers 14 residues. The DNA of the CDR3 is TGTGCCAGCAGCGCCCGGCAGGTCACAGATACGCAGTATTTT. Translation gives CASSARQVTDTQYF.

This clonotype was seen a handful of times. This CDR3 reads CSATRDSKYQETQYF. Written as DNA, the CDR3 is TGCAGTGCAACTCGGGACTCTAAGTACCAAGAGACCCAGTACTTC. This chain links TRBV20-1 with TRBJ2-5, with D possibly being TRBD2 (6 bases). CDR3 length: 15 residues. Germline lookup yields CDR1 DFQATT and CDR2 SNEGSKA (reference sequence). V was clipped by 6 bases and J by 0 bases, with 17 bases between them.

This clonotype was seen many times. The J gene is TRBJ1-2, the V gene TRBV6-1, with D possibly TRBD1 on 6 matching bases. The CDR3 length is 14 residues. Trimming left V 4 bases short and J 4 bases short, with 13 bases between. Per the germline V gene, CDR1 is MNHNS and CDR2 is SASEGT. CDR3 coding DNA: TGTGCCAGCAGTGCTACAGGGTCCCCCTATGGCTACACCTTC. This gives the protein CASSATGSPYGYTF.

The chain joins TRBV7-2 to TRBJ2-1; 8 nucleotides line up with TRBD1. The germline gives CDR1 SGHTA, CDR2 FQGNSA. The CDR3 loop spans 15 amino acids. V shed 7 bases and J 6 bases; nucleotides not matched to a gene: 11. The CDR3: CASTPRFDRGNEQFF. The DNA for the CDR3 is TGTGCCAGCACCCCCAGATTCGACAGGGGCAATGAGCAGTTCTTC.

In nucleotides, the CDR3 is TGTGCCAGCAGCCCCCCTAGCGGGAGCGCCTACGAGCAGTACTTC. Its protein is CASSPPSGSAYEQYF. The chain carries TRBV7-9 and TRBJ2-7, with TRBD2 matching over 10 bases. With 5 bases clipped from V and 2 bases from J, the junction kept 6 bases outside the gene matches. CDR3 length: 15 amino acids. Per the germline V gene, CDR1 is SEHNR and CDR2 is FQNEAQ (reference sequence).

This clonotype came up a few times. This rearrangement joins TRBV6-2 or TRBV6-3 to TRBJ2-1; 9 bases align to TRBD2. Germline V gene data show CDR1 as MNHEY and CDR2 as SVGEGT. This CDR3 region has 18 residues. V shed 0 bases and J 4 bases; nucleotides not matched to a gene: 10. The CDR3 loop is CASSYSVDSGSWYNEQFF. The CDR3 DNA is TGTGCCAGCAGTTACTCGGTTGATAGCGGGAGTTGGTACAATGAGCAGTTCTTC.

The chain combines TRBV4-3 with TRBJ1-1; the D gene is possibly TRBD1 (6 bases). V was trimmed by 0 bases and J by 5 bases, leaving 10 bases between them. Looked up from germline, CDR1 is LGHNA and CDR2 is YSLEER. This CDR3 region has 14 residues. The CDR3 region is CASSQEQGRTEAFF. The CDR3 bases are TGCGCCAGCAGCCAAGAACAGGGTAGAACTGAAGCTTTCTTT.

The rearrangement links TRBV15 to TRBJ2-1; 8 bases match TRBD1. The V and J ends lost 2 bases and 8 bases, in that order; junction bases with no gene match: 17. There are 18 residues in the CDR3. Germline V gene sequence: CDR1 LNHNV, CDR2 YYDKDF (reference sequence). The CDR3 coding sequence is TGTGCCACCAGCAGAACCTTCCCGGGACAGGCCCTAGGGGATGAGCAGTTCTTC. The encoded protein is CATSRTFPGQALGDEQFF.

This clonotype was observed many times. The genes are TRBV7-3 and TRBJ2-3; possible D gene TRBD2, 7 bases. The germline gives CDR1 SGHTA, CDR2 FQGTGA. Trimming removed 5 bases at V and 2 bases at J, with 20 bases between. The CDR3 contains 17 residues. The CDR3 loop reads CASSPTGGGGDTDTQYF. CDR3 DNA sequence: TGTGCCAGCAGCCCGACTGGAGGGGGGGGCGACACAGATACGCAGTATTTT.

The chain couples TRBV5-1 to TRBJ2-3; weak D call: TRBD2 (6 bases). The germline V and J ends were trimmed by 3 bases and 5 bases, with 16 bases remaining between them. Per germline, CDR1 SGHRS and CDR2 YFSETQ. The CDR3 loop spans 15 amino acids. The CDR3 DNA sequence: TGCGCCAGCAGCTCCTGGGCGGGAAGAGGAGATACGCAGTATTTT. Residues: CASSSWAGRGDTQYF.

There are a few counts of this clonotype. The CDR3 DNA sequence: TGTGCCAGCAGTTACTCCTTGGACTCACCCAATGAGCAGTTCTTC. Translated, it gives CASSYSLDSPNEQFF. V usage is TRBV6-2 or TRBV6-3 and J usage is TRBJ2-1, with D maybe TRBD2 (5 bases). Trimming removed 0 bases from V and 6 bases from J, with 12 bases in between. Germline V gene sequence: CDR1 MNHEY, CDR2 SVGEGT. CDR3 length equals 15 residues.

The chain has TRBV5-6 and TRBJ1-5; possible D gene TRBD1, 6 bases. The CDR3 covers 14 residues. V lost 5 bases and J 4 bases, leaving 13 bases between the germline ends. Germline V gives CDR1 SGHDT, CDR2 YYEEEE. The CDR3 DNA sequence: TGTGCCAGCAGTTCCGGACAGCTGAATCAGCCCCAGCATTTT. Its translation: CASSSGQLNQPQHF.

V and J are TRBV27 and TRBJ2-7; D gene uncertain. The CDR3 has 13 residues. The V gene's germline CDR1 is MNHEY and CDR2 SMNVEV (reference sequence). Trimming shortened V by 3 bases and J by 2 bases, and 8 bases separated the two germline ends. This chain's CDR3 is CASSLSVTYEQYF. The CDR3 bases are TGTGCCAGCAGTTTGTCGGTTACCTACGAGCAGTACTTC.

The J gene is TRBJ1-5, the V gene TRBV7-2, with a weak D call TRBD1 (5 bases). Germline V lookup: CDR1 SGHTA, CDR2 FQGNSA. The V end was cut by 5 bases, the J end by 0 bases, with 11 bases between. The length of the CDR3 is 15 residues. The CDR3 protein is CASSPWGNSNQPQHF. The CDR3 coding sequence is TGTGCCAGCAGCCCTTGGGGGAATAGCAATCAGCCCCAGCATTTT.

The V call is TRBV7-9, the J call TRBJ2-2, with D perhaps assigned TRBD1 or TRBD2 (5 bases each). The length of the CDR3 is 16 residues. Germline values: CDR1 SEHNR, CDR2 FQNEAQ (reference sequence). V shed 5 bases and J shed 4 bases, with 17 bases lying between them. The DNA of the CDR3 is TGTGCCAGCAGCCCACGTCAGTCTGGGGGCACCGGGGAGCTGTTTTTT. Translating gives CASSPRQSGGTGELFF.

The chain uses TRBV27 and TRBJ2-5, with 9 bases matching TRBD2. This CDR3 has 15 residues. Germline V gives CDR1 MNHEY, CDR2 SMNVEV (reference sequence). V was clipped by 4 bases and J by 3 bases; unmatched bases: 6. In DNA, the CDR3 is TGTGCCAGCAGTTATACGCTAGCGGGAAAAGAGACCCAGTACTTC. This translates into CASSYTLAGKETQYF.